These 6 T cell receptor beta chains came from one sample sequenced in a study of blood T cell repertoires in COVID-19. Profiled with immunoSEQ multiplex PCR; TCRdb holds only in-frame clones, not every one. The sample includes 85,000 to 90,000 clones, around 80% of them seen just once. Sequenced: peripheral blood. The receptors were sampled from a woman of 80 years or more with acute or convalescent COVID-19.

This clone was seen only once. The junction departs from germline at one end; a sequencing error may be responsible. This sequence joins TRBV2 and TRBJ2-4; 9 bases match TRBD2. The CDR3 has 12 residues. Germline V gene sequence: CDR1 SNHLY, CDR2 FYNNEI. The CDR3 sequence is CASREAGGGVYF. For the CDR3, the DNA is TGTGCCAGCAGAGAAGCCGGCGGGGGGGTGTACTTC.

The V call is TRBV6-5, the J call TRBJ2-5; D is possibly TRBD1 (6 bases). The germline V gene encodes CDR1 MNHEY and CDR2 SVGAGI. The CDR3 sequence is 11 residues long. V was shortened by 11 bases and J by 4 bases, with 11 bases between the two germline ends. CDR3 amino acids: CASRGPETQYF. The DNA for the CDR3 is TGTGCCTCCAGGGGCCCAGAGACCCAGTACTTC.

CDR3: CATSDSGRPYNEQFF. The CDR3 DNA reads as TGTGCCACCAGTGATTCCGGGAGACCCTACAATGAGCAGTTCTTC. The chain combines TRBV24-1 with TRBJ2-1; TRBD2 is a possible D gene (6 bases). Germline CDR1 and CDR2: KGHDR and SFDVKD. The CDR3 has 15 amino acids. V lost 2 bases, J lost 2 bases, and 9 bases lay in between.

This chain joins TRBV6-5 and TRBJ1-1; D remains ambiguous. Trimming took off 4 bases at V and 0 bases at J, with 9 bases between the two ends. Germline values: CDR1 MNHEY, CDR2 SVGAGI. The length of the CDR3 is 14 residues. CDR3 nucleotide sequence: TGTGCCAGCAGTTTTCGCGAACTGAACACTGAAGCTTTCTTT. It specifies CASSFRELNTEAFF.

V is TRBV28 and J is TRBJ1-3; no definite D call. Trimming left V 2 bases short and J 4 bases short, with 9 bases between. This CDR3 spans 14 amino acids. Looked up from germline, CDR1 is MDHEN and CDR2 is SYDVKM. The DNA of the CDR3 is TGTGCCAGCAGTTTACCGACATCAGGAAACACCATATATTTT. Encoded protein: CASSLPTSGNTIYF.

CDR3 loop: CASRRDTYGYTF. CDR3 in DNA: TGTGCCAGCAGACGGGACACCTATGGCTACACCTTC. The chain has TRBV6-6 and TRBJ1-2, with TRBD1 as a possible D gene (6 bases). CDR3 length: 12 amino acids. The V end was cut by 6 bases, the J end by 4 bases, with 9 bases between. In germline, CDR1 is MNHNY, CDR2 SVGAGI (reference sequence).